This T cell receptor (beta chain) was captured by sequencing in a study of cytomegalovirus exposure and HLA in healthy donors. General observations from the study: Later on, an analysis found that several of the most significant clusters appeared to be linked to common viral pathogens, which included parvovirus B19.

Trimming shortened V by 0 bases and J by 3 bases, and 12 bases separated the two germline ends. Germline V gives CDR1 LGHNA, CDR2 YSLEER. This CDR3 comprises 15 residues. The PCR used 60 Vbeta and 13 Jbeta primers. Produced via immunoSEQ multiplex PCR; TCRdb's table is partial and in-frame only. Seen here are more than 90,000 clones, around three quarters observed once, and the top ten hold approximately 0.9%. This clone was recorded only once. Its antigen is undetermined. The sequenced sample was PBMCs. The chain combines TRBV4-3 with TRBJ2-7; possible D gene TRBD2, 6 bases. The receptor's source is a woman in her 30s in good health and CMV-seronegative. The CDR3 nucleotides are TGCGCCAGCAGCCAAGATCGGGGCGGGATCTACGAGCAGTACTTC. It specifies CASSQDRGGIYEQYF.